The TCR beta chain described here comes from a study of Ad26.COV2.S vaccination and SARS-CoV-2 variants. Across the study: The donor was enrolled in the Ad26.COV2.S arm of the COV1001 trial.

Treatment given: some 20 received Ad26.COV2.S at low or high dose, single or two shots; roughly five received placebo; per-sample allocation not given. Material that was analyzed had been drawn on day 63 after the first vaccine or placebo injection. Aged 18-55 years, donor was enrolled in Boston in about 2020. Expression of Wuhan-strain SARS-CoV-2 spike came from the Ad26 vector that formed the vaccine. V was cut by 1 base and J by 4 bases, with 12 bases left in between. Germline CDR1 reads SGHTS; CDR2 reads YDEGEE. CDR3 length: 14 amino acids. Measured with immunoSEQ multiplex PCR; TCRdb has only the in-frame clones, and not every one. The sample yields around 500,000 clones, approximately 90% seen once.

The receptor comes from a person aged 18-60 years who received the Ad26.COV2.S COVID-19 vaccine or a placebo. Sequences were derived from peripheral blood, sampled in a trial of Ad26.COV2.S vaccine versus placebo. This chain joins TRBV5-8 and TRBJ2-7; D unclear. Here the CDR3 reads CASSLWSVPYEQYF. In DNA, the CDR3 is TGTGCCAGCAGCTTGTGGTCGGTCCCATACGAGCAGTACTTC. The full variable domain, in which reference TRBV5-8 and TRBJ2-7 provide the parts outside the CDR3, is EAGVTQSPTHLIKTRGQQATLRCSPISGHTSVYWYQQALGLGLQFLLWYDEGEERNRGNFPPRFSGRQFPNYSSELNVNALELEDSALYLCASSLWSVPYEQYFGPGTRLTVT.